This note documents a single T cell receptor beta chain sequence. Its antigen target is currently unknown. No clone much larger than this one lies a single base away; base qualities are absent. The library was built by means of the immunoSEQ multiplex PCR assay. DNA from the cultured and isolated CD4+ T cells underwent TCR beta CDR3 sequencing. Regarding the original processing steps: Non-productive TCR sequences were discarded, and reads were trimmed to the CDR3 region, with only CDR3s of 7 or more amino acids retained. Antigen-specific clonotypes were identified using the MANAFEST web app by comparison of expansion in peptide wells against reference cultures. To be called positive, a clone needed expansion at FDR<0.05 compared with the reference and with all other wells, an odds ratio greater than 5, and a frequency greater than 0.1% in two replicate wells. Clonotypes significantly expanded in SARS-CoV-2 spike wells and in at least one common cold coronavirus spike condition were defined as cross-reactive. CDR3 similarity was assessed by Levenshtein distance using the stringdist R package, and unrooted trees were constructed with ape in R 3.6.1. This is the immuneACCESS table as TCRdb keeps it, with only in-frame sequences that have V and J called. A part of the clones is gone; compared with another copy, unresolved V genes explain less than half, and the rest is unexplained. V, J and clone size are those of that table, while D and trimming were read from the DNA. The table for this sample lists 65,000 to 90,000 clones; 78% of them were counted only once. The leading ten clones occupy 10% to 13% of the sample.

To identify antigen-specific CD4+ T cell clonotypes by their expansion, the ViraFEST assay first stimulated PBMC with viral peptide pools and then applied TCR sequencing. After less than eleven days of culture, CD4+ T cells were isolated with the EasySep CD4+ T cell isolation kit. None of the healthy vaccine recipients had a prior SARS-CoV-2 infection, which was confirmed by nucleocapsid antibody tests that came back negative both before and after vaccination. Each well held 1.5 million to 2 million PBMC cultured in IMDM containing approximately 5.2% human AB serum, 8 to 10 IU/ml IL-2 and gentamicin, along with roughly 10 ug/ml peptides. Half of the culture medium was replaced with fresh IL-2-containing medium on days 3 and 7. Each peptide stimulation condition was cultured in triplicate wells unless otherwise noted. Using Ficoll-Paque Plus gradient centrifugation, PBMC were separated from whole blood and then either used fresh or cryopreserved at -140C. The overlapping peptide pools covered the spike proteins of SARS-CoV-2 and of the common cold coronaviruses HCoV-NL63, HCoV-OC43 and HCoV-229E. The QIAamp micro DNA kit was used to extract genomic DNA from the cultured CD4+ T cells.

This sample is drawn from a study of vaccination effects on CD4 cells after COVID-19 (dated by TCRdb to 2021 to 2024). Background on the whole study: Each participant received two doses of an mRNA SARS-CoV-2 vaccine, either BNT162b2 or mRNA-1273. SARS-CoV-2 spike-specific CD4+ TCR repertoires from before and after mRNA vaccination were compared in COVID-19 convalescent patients and in infection-naive vaccine recipients. A total of 10 COVID-19 convalescent patients and several SARS-CoV-2-naive healthy vaccine recipients were included in the full study. Cultures from other donors in the study were sequenced with the Oncomine TCR Beta short-read assay on an Illumina iSeq 100.

Trimmed from V: 2 bases; trimmed from J: 1 base; junction bases lacking a gene match: 7. The CDR3 runs 18 residues from the cysteine to the phenylalanine. The entry retains the CDR3 DNA only, 54 bases that are in frame from base 1. The germline V gene specifies KGHSH as CDR1 and LQKENI as CDR2. Study-wide findings and limitations: The study was limited by a small number of convalescent patients, and early post-infection timepoints were lacking. Both infection-induced and vaccine-induced clones contracted markedly at late post-vaccination timepoints, which is consistent with waning T cell responses. Among healthy vaccine recipients, nearly all vaccine-induced clones were SARS-CoV-2 mono-reactive, and just 1 of 255 was cross-reactive with common cold coronaviruses.

The sequence derives from a human donor who received a COVID-19 vaccine. The sequencing used CD4+ T cells from PBMCs cultured with SARS-CoV-2 spike peptides, collected before COVID-19 vaccination. The cell subset or site label, as the study defines it: SARS-CoV-2 spike overlapping peptide pool stimulation. The receptor chain draws on TRBV18 and TRBJ2-6, with 8 bases matching TRBD1. The bases read TGTGCCAGCTCACCAAGATTACAGGGGGAATCTGGGGCCAACGTCCTGACTTTC. Protein translation: CASSPRLQGESGANVLTF.